The entry below gives a single TCR beta chain sequence along with its context. The target antigen is unknown. Germline-derived CDR1 and CDR2 are SGHNT and YYREEE (reference sequence). CDR3 size: 13 residues. V was pared by 4 bases and J by 8 bases, with 8 bases of the junction left unmatched. The entry originates in a study of memory CD4+ T cells and cytomegalovirus serostatus. The table came from immunoSEQ multiplex PCR; TCRdb's copy has only in-frame clones and leaves some out. This table holds about 56,000 clones, around 80% found once. Study-level results: About 40% of the roughly 160 known CMV-associated TCRbeta sequences appeared in CD4+ memory.

The sort gate was single viable CD3+CD4+CD8-CD45RO+ cells for memory CD4+ T cells. The clonotype originates from an adult in good health and CMV-seronegative. This rearrangement joins TRBV5-4 to TRBJ2-7; 8 positions agree with TRBD1. The sample was memory CD4+ T cells from blood. The CDR3 protein is CASSPDRDGQQYF. CDR3 in DNA: TGTGCCAGCAGCCCGGACAGGGACGGCCAGCAGTACTTC.